Listed here are 11 T cell receptor beta chains from one sample, sequenced in a study of blood T cell repertoires in COVID-19. TCRdb keeps only in-frame clones here, not all; method: immunoSEQ multiplex PCR. Of 150,000 to 200,000 clones listed, roughly 82% are singletons. Material: peripheral blood. Source of these receptors: a woman in her twenties or thirties with acute or convalescent COVID-19.

V gene TRBV13 combines with J gene TRBJ2-1; 8 bases are shared with TRBD2. V shed 0 bases and J 4 bases; nucleotides not matched to a gene: 11. The CDR3 consists of 18 residues. Germline values: CDR1 PRHDT, CDR2 FYEKMQ (reference sequence). DNA for the CDR3: TGTGCCAGCAGCTTAGGGTCCTTAACTAGCGGTTCTTACAATGAGCAGTTCTTC. As protein: CASSLGSLTSGSYNEQFF.

V and J are TRBV19 and TRBJ1-2; D not resolved. Trimming stripped 5 bases from V and 3 bases from J, with 16 bases between. The CDR3 covers 15 residues. Per the germline V gene, CDR1 is LNHDA and CDR2 is SQIVND (reference sequence). The CDR3, as DNA: TGTGCCAGTAGTCACGGGGTCGGGATTCACTATGGCTACACCTTC. It encodes CASSHGVGIHYGYTF.

The genes are TRBV29-1 and TRBJ2-2; D is ambiguous. Germline-derived CDR1 and CDR2 are SQVTM and ANQGSEA. The CDR3 is 12 residues long. V dropped 2 bases and J dropped 6 bases, with 7 bases sitting between them. CDR3 sequence reads: CSVEIRAGELFF. CDR3 in DNA: TGCAGCGTTGAAATTCGAGCCGGGGAGCTGTTTTTT.

The chain carries TRBV10-3 and TRBJ2-7; tentatively, D is TRBD1 (6 bases). Trimming took off 5 bases at V and 2 bases at J, with 16 bases between the two ends. CDR3 size: 15 residues. Looked up from germline, CDR1 is ENHRY and CDR2 is SYGVKD. CDR3 DNA sequence: TGTGCCATCAGTCAACCCCAAACAGGGACCTACGAGCAGTACTTC. Translating it yields CAISQPQTGTYEQYF.

V usage is TRBV7-9 and J usage is TRBJ2-1, with 7 bases that match TRBD2. J gave up 7 bases and V 3 bases, and 0 bases lay outside the gene matches. Germline V gives CDR1 SEHNR, CDR2 FQNEAQ (reference sequence). This CDR3 is built from 12 residues. The CDR3 sequence: CASSFSGNEQFF. CDR3 DNA sequence: TGTGCCAGCAGCTTTAGCGGGAATGAGCAGTTCTTC.

The CDR3: CASSGGGLSSYNEQFF. The CDR3 bases are TGTGCCAGCAGCGGCGGGGGTTTAAGCTCCTACAATGAGCAGTTCTTC. The chain is built from TRBV11-3 and TRBJ2-1; 7 bases match TRBD2. Germline values: CDR1 SGHNT, CDR2 YENEEA. V lost 5 bases, J lost 0 bases, and 7 bases stayed unmatched. CDR3 length equals 16 residues.

This clone has only one observation. J is TRBJ2-7 and V is TRBV30; the match to TRBD1 covers 7 bases. The CDR3 contains 15 residues. The germline V gene has CDR1 GTSNPN and CDR2 SVGIG (reference sequence). V shed 0 bases, J shed 9 bases, and the junction held 14 bases outside the gene matches. CDR3: CAWSVGTVPLLGQYF. As DNA, the CDR3 is TGTGCCTGGAGTGTCGGGACAGTTCCGCTTTTAGGGCAGTACTTC.

This chain connects TRBV7-2 to TRBJ1-2; D gene ambiguous. Germline CDR1 reads SGHTA; CDR2 reads FQGNSA. This CDR3 is 15 amino acids long. Trimming took off 5 bases at V and 4 bases at J, with 17 bases between the two ends. CDR3 in amino acids: CASSPNGGQFYGYTF. The CDR3 DNA follows: TGTGCCAGCAGCCCAAACGGAGGGCAGTTCTATGGCTACACCTTC. Based on the CDR3 plus reference TRBV7-2 and TRBJ1-2, the full variable domain is GAGVSQSPSNKVTEKGKDVELRCDPISGHTALYWYRQSLGQGLEFLIYFQGNSAPDKSGLPSDRFSAERTGGSVSTLTIQRTQQEDSAVYLCASSPNGGQFYGYTFGSGTRLTVV.

The rearrangement joins TRBV27 to TRBJ1-2; TRBD1 is a possible D gene (5 bases). The CDR3 is made up of 14 amino acids. CDR1 is MNHEY and CDR2 is SMNVEV in the germline V gene (reference sequence). The V gene lost 8 bases and the J gene lost 2 bases, with 15 bases spanning the gap. This CDR3 is CASGPTEPNYGYTF. In DNA, the CDR3 is TGTGCCAGCGGCCCGACAGAACCAAACTATGGCTACACCTTC.

The chain recombines TRBV28 with TRBJ1-1; TRBD1 agrees at 7 bases. In germline, CDR1 is MDHEN, CDR2 SYDVKM. This CDR3 has 14 residues. V lost 3 bases and J lost 11; bases outside the gene matches: 12. The CDR3 loop is CASSLSSGGTEAFF. For the CDR3, the DNA is TGTGCCAGCAGTTTGAGCTCAGGGGGGACAGAGGCTTTCTTT.

The gene calls are TRBV2 and TRBJ1-4; 8 bases line up with TRBD1. The V gene end was trimmed by 5 bases and the J gene end by 8 bases; junction bases not matched to a gene: 4. The CDR3 contains 13 residues. Per the germline V gene, CDR1 is SNHLY and CDR2 is FYNNEI. The CDR3 nucleotides are TGTGCCAGCAGTAAGGACAGGGTCGAAAAACTGTTTTTT. Its protein product is CASSKDRVEKLFF.